A single sample is the source of the 22 T cell receptor beta chains below, sequenced in a study of patients and donors after allogeneic stem cell transplantation. TCRdb analysed the RT-PCR reads with MiXCR anew, one entry per CDR3 protein. Of roughly 960,000 distinct CDR3 sequences in the sample, more than 15% are singletons; the top ten hold around 6%. Sequenced material: blood, either unsorted or a sorted T cell fraction (not recorded which). The receptors were gathered from a human donor who was either an allogeneic HSCT recipient or a stem cell or donor lymphocyte infusion donor (not recorded which). It is not recorded whose cells these are; they may come from a transplant donor.

The genes are TRBV30 and TRBJ1-1; D perhaps matches TRBD1 (6 bases). Trimming stripped 3 bases from V and 4 bases from J, with 18 bases between. Germline V gene lookup returns CDR1 GTSNPN and CDR2 SVGIG (reference sequence). The CDR3 covers 15 residues. This chain's CDR3 is CAWSPLRGGGTEAFF. CDR3 DNA sequence: TGTGCCTGGAGCCCCCTCCGAGGGGGAGGCACTGAAGCTTTCTTT. Full variable domain (rest looked up from reference TRBV30 and TRBJ1-1): SQTIHQWPATLVQPVGSPLSLECTVEGTSNPNLYWYRQAAGRGLQLLFYSVGIGQISSEVPQNLSASRPQDRQFILSSKKLLLSDSGFYLCAWSPLRGGGTEAFFGQGTRLTVV.

This clonotype was seen only a few times. The rearrangement joins TRBV6-2 or TRBV6-3 to TRBJ2-1; D gene unclear. Trimming left V 3 bases short and J 1 base short, with 13 bases between. The germline V gene encodes CDR1 MNHEY and CDR2 SVGEGT. The length of the CDR3 is 16 residues. CDR3: CASSYFSGRSYNEQFF. CDR3 sequence (DNA): TGTGCCAGCAGTTATTTCTCCGGTAGGTCCTACAATGAGCAGTTCTTC.

This chain uses TRBV5-1 with TRBJ1-2; weak D call: TRBD1 (6 bases). V lost 4 bases, J lost 4 bases, and 20 bases lay in between. The germline V gene has CDR1 SGHRS and CDR2 YFSETQ. The CDR3 consists of 16 residues. As DNA, the CDR3 is TGCGCCAGCAGCCCAGGGGCGACAGGAGTACTCTATGGCTACACCTTC. Its translation: CASSPGATGVLYGYTF.

This clonotype was seen a handful of times. The chain links TRBV5-1 to TRBJ1-2; tentatively, D is TRBD1 (6 bases). Germline lookup yields CDR1 SGHRS and CDR2 YFSETQ. The ends were cut back, 4 bases at V and 4 bases at J, with 14 bases in the middle. The length of the CDR3 is 14 residues. In DNA form, the CDR3 reads TGCGCCAGCAGCCAGGGGCGGGGTTCCTATGGCTACACCTTC. Encoded protein: CASSQGRGSYGYTF. Together with reference TRBV5-1 and TRBJ1-2, the CDR3 gives the full variable domain: KAGVTQTPRYLIKTRGQQVTLSCSPISGHRSVSWYQQTPGQGLQFLFEYFSETQRNKGNFPGRFSGRQFSNSRSEMNVSTLELGDSALYLCASSQGRGSYGYTFGSGTRLTVV.

This clonotype was seen repeatedly, ten times or more. This rearrangement joins TRBV11-2 to TRBJ2-3; 7 bases agree with TRBD1. Per the germline V gene, CDR1 is SGHAT and CDR2 is FQNNGV. This CDR3 comprises 15 residues. J lost 2 bases, V lost 4 bases, and 6 bases had no gene match. The CDR3 nucleotides read TGTGCCAGCAGCTCCTGGGACAGATCCACAGATACGCAGTATTTT. Translation: CASSSWDRSTDTQYF. Together with reference TRBV11-2 and TRBJ2-3, the CDR3 gives the full variable domain: EAGVAQSPRYKIIEKRQSVAFWCNPISGHATLYWYQQILGQGPKLLIQFQNNGVVDDSQLPKDRFSAERLKGVDSTLKIQPAKLEDSAVYLCASSSWDRSTDTQYFGPGTRLTVL.

This clonotype was seen a handful of times. J is TRBJ2-7 and V is TRBV5-1, with D possibly called TRBD1 or TRBD2 (5 bases each). From germline, CDR1 is SGHRS and CDR2 YFSETQ. V lost 0 bases to trimming and J lost 3 bases, with 25 bases between them. This CDR3 is built from 19 residues. The CDR3 protein is CASSLDPRIGTALRYEQYF. CDR3 nucleotide sequence: TGCGCCAGCAGCTTGGACCCCCGGATAGGGACCGCCCTGCGCTACGAGCAGTACTTC.

This clonotype was seen only a few times. CDR3 residues: CASSVGLDGKRYEQYF. The CDR3, as DNA: TGTGCCAGCAGCGTGGGCTTAGACGGGAAGAGGTACGAGCAGTACTTC. The V and J genes are TRBV9 and TRBJ2-7; a weak D match, TRBD2 (5 bases). Trimming pared 2 bases from V and 4 bases from J, leaving 19 bases between. This CDR3 region has 16 residues. Germline V gene lookup returns CDR1 SGDLS and CDR2 YYNGEE.

This chain joins TRBV7-9 and TRBJ1-1; no reliable D call. CDR3 length equals 14 residues. Per the germline V gene, CDR1 is SEHNR and CDR2 is FQNEAQ (reference sequence). Trimming took off 1 base at V and 9 bases at J, with 15 bases between the two ends. The chain's CDR3 is CASSLEGSRTQAFF. In DNA, the CDR3 is TGTGCCAGCAGCTTAGAGGGTTCCAGAACCCAAGCTTTCTTT.

This chain joins TRBV12-3 or TRBV12-4 and TRBJ1-5; 7 bases agree with TRBD1. This CDR3 is built from 16 residues. Trimming at V came to 6 bases and at J to 0 bases, leaving 8 bases not matched to a gene. The CDR3 reads CASRPDRASSNQPQHF. The CDR3 DNA is TGTGCCAGCAGGCCTGACAGGGCGAGTAGCAATCAGCCCCAGCATTTT.

V usage is TRBV11-2 and J usage is TRBJ2-7; possibly TRBD2 for D (5 bases). CDR1 and CDR2 from the germline V gene are SGHAT and FQNNGV. The CDR3 loop spans 13 amino acids. The germline V and J ends were trimmed by 0 bases and 6 bases, with 9 bases remaining between them. CDR3 in amino acids: CASSLEERGEQYF. CDR3 in DNA: TGTGCCAGCAGCTTAGAGGAACGGGGCGAGCAGTACTTC.

The V gene is TRBV20-1, the J gene TRBJ1-1, with D uncertain. Trimming cost V 0 bases and J 2 bases, with 10 bases left between them. The CDR3 is 14 residues long. Germline CDR1 is DFQATT and CDR2 is SNEGSKA (reference sequence). The CDR3 spells CSARDSGRNTEAFF. CDR3 nucleotides: TGCAGTGCTAGAGATTCGGGGAGAAACACTGAAGCTTTCTTT.

This clonotype was seen a few times. V and J are TRBV7-2 and TRBJ2-7; possibly TRBD2 for D (7 bases). Germline CDR1 reads SGHTA; CDR2 reads FQGNSA. V was pared by 4 bases and J by 0 bases, with 13 bases between. The CDR3 is 15 amino acids. The chain's CDR3 is CASSWRGPSSYEQYF. In DNA, the CDR3 is TGTGCCAGCAGCTGGCGGGGGCCTTCCTCCTACGAGCAGTACTTC.

The genes are TRBV15 and TRBJ1-4, with a tentative D call TRBD1 (5 bases). Per the germline V gene, CDR1 is LNHNV and CDR2 is YYDKDF (reference sequence). The CDR3 has 14 amino acids. V lost 0 bases and J 5 bases, leaving 7 bases between the germline ends. This CDR3 reads CATSRDRANEKLFF. CDR3 sequence (DNA): TGTGCCACCAGCAGAGACAGGGCCAATGAAAAACTGTTTTTT.

This clonotype was seen a handful of times. The chain combines TRBV5-1 with TRBJ2-7; tentative D call: TRBD1 (5 bases). The CDR3 runs 14 residues. The germline V gene encodes CDR1 SGHRS and CDR2 YFSETQ. V shed 4 bases and J shed 1 base, with 12 bases lying between them. CDR3 nucleotide sequence: TGCGCCAGCAGCGGGCAGGGCAGGTCCTACGAGCAGTACTTC. Translated: CASSGQGRSYEQYF.

This sequence joins TRBV9 and TRBJ1-2; tentatively, D is TRBD1 (5 bases). Germline V lookup: CDR1 SGDLS, CDR2 YYNGEE. V dropped 4 bases and J dropped 6 bases, with 19 bases sitting between them. CDR3 length: 15 amino acids. CDR3 DNA: TGTGCCAGCAGCCTCTTGCAGGGTCAAGGCGATGGCTACACCTTC. This gives the protein CASSLLQGQGDGYTF.

This clonotype showed up just once. This rearrangement joins TRBV12-3 or TRBV12-4 to TRBJ2-3; D gene unclear. V was shortened by 7 bases and J by 1 base, with 15 bases between the two germline ends. The CDR3 covers 15 residues. The CDR3 DNA reads TGTGCCAGCATGTTCACCAGCGCTGGCACAGATACGCAGTATTTT. Protein sequence: CASMFTSAGTDTQYF.

The V and J genes are TRBV4-1 and TRBJ2-7, with a tentative D call TRBD2 (7 bases). The ends were cut back, 0 bases at V and 2 bases at J, with 17 bases in the middle. Germline CDR1 MGHRA, CDR2 YSYEKL. The CDR3 extends over 17 amino acids. CDR3 in DNA: TGCGCCAGCAGCCAAGATGAAGGACTAGGGGGGCCCTACGAGCAGTACTTC. Its translation is CASSQDEGLGGPYEQYF.

This chain joins TRBV2 and TRBJ2-5; D not certain. The CDR3 contains 14 residues. The ends were cut back, 4 bases at V and 2 bases at J, with 11 bases in the middle. In germline, CDR1 is SNHLY, CDR2 FYNNEI. The CDR3 sequence is CASSVDRAQETQYF. The CDR3, as DNA: TGTGCCAGCAGTGTTGATAGAGCTCAAGAGACCCAGTACTTC. Using reference TRBV2 and TRBJ2-5 for the parts outside the CDR3, the full variable domain is EPEVTQTPSHQVTQMGQEVILRCVPISNHLYFYWYRQILGQKVEFLVSFYNNEISEKSEIFDDQFSVERPDGSNFTLKIRSTKLEDSAMYFCASSVDRAQETQYFGPGTRLLVL.

The rearrangement uses TRBV10-3 and TRBJ2-7; 15 nucleotides line up with TRBD2. The V gene's germline CDR1 is ENHRY and CDR2 SYGVKD. V was pared by 6 bases and J by 4 bases, with 13 bases of the junction left unmatched. The CDR3 has 18 residues. In nucleotides, the CDR3 is TGTGCCATCAGCCAGCAAATCGGGACTAGCGGGAGGTTATACGAGCAGTACTTC. Translated: CAISQQIGTSGRLYEQYF.

This clonotype was detected only a few times. This rearrangement joins TRBV20-1 to TRBJ2-7, with 9 positions matching TRBD2. There are 15 residues in the CDR3. Germline V gene data show CDR1 as DFQATT and CDR2 as SNEGSKA (reference sequence). The ends lost 0 bases at V and 1 base at J; junction bases unmatched: 4. CDR3 in amino acids: CSARDNSGSSYEQYF. Written as DNA, the CDR3 is TGCAGTGCTAGAGATAATAGCGGGAGTTCCTACGAGCAGTACTTC.

This clonotype came up a few times. The genes are TRBV6-1 and TRBJ2-5; 9 bases are a match to TRBD2. The CDR3 covers 14 residues. CDR1 MNHNS and CDR2 SASEGT come from the germline V gene. Trimming removed 5 bases from V and 5 bases from J; junction bases left unmatched: 6. The CDR3 protein is CASSTGTSSETQYF. DNA of the CDR3: TGTGCCAGCAGTACCGGGACTAGCTCTGAGACCCAGTACTTC.

The gene calls are TRBV6-8 and TRBJ1-2; D is unclear. The V gene's germline CDR1 is MNHGY and CDR2 SAAAGT. Trimming stripped 3 bases from V and 3 bases from J, with 17 bases between. The CDR3 is 16 amino acids. CDR3 DNA sequence: TGTGCCAGCAGTTATCTCCGGGTAGATAAATACTATGGCTACACCTTC. Its translation is CASSYLRVDKYYGYTF.